This T cell receptor beta chain was obtained from a study of identical twins. TCRdb called the 5' RACE reads again in MiXCR, with one record for every CDR3 protein. The sample consists of 500,000 or so distinct CDR3 sequences, approximately 22% of them appearing once. The V end lost 1 base, the J end lost 3 bases, and 8 bases lay between the germline ends. Germline-derived CDR1 and CDR2 are SGHRS and YFSETQ. The length of the CDR3 is 13 residues. This clonotype was picked up a small number of times. The same specimen was also included in a second study, on T cells expressing NK-cell markers. That work contributes: From sorted CD3+CD56+NKG2C+, CD3+CD56+NKG2C- and CD3+CD56-NKG2C+ T cells came the TCR beta repertoires. Several experiments added an anti-gamma-delta TCR antibody to sort only alpha-beta TCR T cells. The CD3+CD56-NKG2C+ fraction of a handful of donors was also led by these clonotypes. No clear determination of HCMV specificity was made for expanded NKG2C+ T cell clones.

The sample consisted of CD4+ T cells sorted from blood. The chain uses TRBV5-1 and TRBJ2-7; D remains ambiguous. The origin of this receptor is a woman younger than 30 in good health. CDR3 in amino acids: CASSLIFSYEQYF. The CDR3 DNA sequence: TGCGCCAGCAGCTTGATATTTAGCTACGAGCAGTACTTC. The full variable domain, rest sourced from reference TRBV5-1 and TRBJ2-7, is KAGVTQTPRYLIKTRGQQVTLSCSPISGHRSVSWYQQTPGQGLQFLFEYFSETQRNKGNFPGRFSGRQFSNSRSEMNVSTLELGDSALYLCASSLIFSYEQYFGPGTRLTVT.